The 10 T cell receptor beta chains presented below share a single source sample, sequenced in a study of cytomegalovirus exposure and HLA in healthy donors. Use of 60 Vbeta and 13 Jbeta primers characterized the PCR. TCRdb's table, derived via immunoSEQ multiplex PCR, lists solely in-frame clones and lacks some. Of approximately 100,000 clones listed, 74% were seen once; the top ten hold around 2%. The source material was PBMCs. Source of these receptors: a human donor in good health.

The chain uses TRBV7-8 and TRBJ1-2; 7 nucleotides line up with TRBD1. This CDR3 has 13 residues. V was clipped by 6 bases and J by 5 bases; unmatched bases: 6. The germline V gene encodes CDR1 SGHVS and CDR2 FQNEAQ. DNA for the CDR3: TGTGCCAGCAGTCTTCCAGGGGGATATGGCTACACCTTC. As protein: CASSLPGGYGYTF.

This clone was found once. J is TRBJ1-2 and V is TRBV30; D remains ambiguous. The CDR3 contains 11 residues. V gave up 2 bases and J gave up 8 bases, with 9 bases separating them. Germline V gene lookup returns CDR1 GTSNPN and CDR2 SVGIG (reference sequence). This CDR3 is CAWSSGWGYTF. CDR3 coding DNA: TGTGCCTGGAGTTCCGGGTGGGGCTACACCTTC.

The sample holds a few counts of this clone. The J gene is TRBJ1-5, the V gene TRBV7-6; D may be TRBD1 (5 bases). V was pared by 5 bases and J by 7 bases, with 12 bases between. The CDR3 has 13 residues. Looked up from germline, CDR1 is SGHVS and CDR2 is FNYEAQ. The CDR3 DNA reads as TGTGCCAGCAGCCTGGGCAGGGCCCAGCCCCAGCATTTT. This translates into CASSLGRAQPQHF.

V gene TRBV27 combines with J gene TRBJ2-7, with D possibly TRBD1 on 5 matching bases. The V end was cut by 6 bases, the J end by 3 bases, with 18 bases between. Germline CDR1 reads MNHEY; CDR2 reads SMNVEV (reference sequence). The CDR3 contains 15 residues. The CDR3 loop reads CASRTDITWSYEQYF. For the CDR3, the DNA is TGTGCCAGCAGAACGGACATAACATGGAGCTACGAGCAGTACTTC.

This clone was seen once. This chain joins TRBV9 and TRBJ1-1, with 8 bases fitting TRBD1. Germline V gene data show CDR1 as SGDLS and CDR2 as YYNGEE. The CDR3 runs 15 residues. Losses at the gene ends were 0 bases for V and 3 bases for J; bases not matched to a gene: 4. CDR3 coding DNA: TGTGCCAGCAGCGTAGCTTCGGGACAGGACACTGAAGCTTTCTTT. It specifies CASSVASGQDTEAFF.

The chain joins TRBV6-6 to TRBJ1-5, with 7 bases identical to TRBD1. The V gene end was trimmed by 4 bases and the J gene end by 6 bases; junction bases not matched to a gene: 12. Germline V gene lookup returns CDR1 MNHNY and CDR2 SVGAGI (reference sequence). There are 16 residues in the CDR3. The CDR3 region is CASSWVGGTEGQPQHF. The DNA for the CDR3 is TGTGCCAGCAGTTGGGTCGGAGGGACAGAGGGTCAGCCCCAGCATTTT.

This clone was seen more than once but under ten times. This chain connects TRBV7-9 to TRBJ2-7; 7 bases align to TRBD2. V gave up 1 base and J gave up 9 bases; unmatched junction bases: 12. The CDR3 is 15 amino acids. Germline V gives CDR1 SEHNR, CDR2 FQNEAQ (reference sequence). The CDR3 loop reads CASSLVQGARGVQYF. The CDR3 DNA reads as TGTGCCAGCAGCTTAGTTCAGGGAGCTCGGGGGGTGCAGTACTTC.

The chain links TRBV15 to TRBJ2-5; unclear D gene. V lost 3 bases and J lost 0, with 11 bases in between. CDR3 length: 15 residues. CDR1 and CDR2 (germline): LNHNV, YYDKDF (reference sequence). CDR3 residues: CATSRYRVNQETQYF. The DNA for the CDR3 is TGTGCCACCAGCAGGTACCGGGTAAACCAAGAGACCCAGTACTTC.

Ten or more counts support this clone. CDR3 sequence (DNA): TGTGCCAGCAATCTTCCCTTCACAGATACGCAGTATTTT. Its protein is CASNLPFTDTQYF. The rearrangement links TRBV2 to TRBJ2-3; no definite D call. Germline loops: CDR1 SNHLY, CDR2 FYNNEI. The CDR3 totals 13 residues. The ends were cut back, 7 bases at V and 2 bases at J, with 10 bases in the middle.

The rearrangement uses TRBV5-1 and TRBJ1-1; 11 bases match TRBD1. Looked up from germline, CDR1 is SGHRS and CDR2 is YFSETQ. The ends lost 0 bases at V and 0 bases at J; junction bases unmatched: 4. The CDR3 loop spans 17 amino acids. As DNA, the CDR3 is TGCGCCAGCAGCTTGGTGGACAGGGGGCAAATGAACACTGAAGCTTTCTTT. Its protein is CASSLVDRGQMNTEAFF.